The T cell receptor beta chain under discussion was sequenced for a study of T cell responses to AZD1222 COVID-19 vaccine. Of note for this clone: As yet, its antigen is unknown.

Pooling covered second doses at about 4 or about 12 weeks. General study results and limits: Donors in the cohort were predominantly white British and more often female, and clonal diversity was possibly underestimated.

The repertoire was sequenced with immunoSEQ multiplex PCR; TCRdb's copy has only in-frame clones and lacks some. Among about 89,000 clones listed, 89% were seen once. The sample in question was peripheral blood, obtained 28 days after the second AZD1222 dose. The origin of this receptor is an adult who received the AZD1222 COVID-19 vaccine.

In nucleotides, the CDR3 is TGTGCCAGCCAGGGGCCTACTGAAAAACTGTTTTTT. Translated, it gives CASQGPTEKLFF. The chain is built from TRBV5-4 and TRBJ1-4; maybe TRBD1 (6 bases). There are 12 residues in the CDR3. Trimming cost V 7 bases and J 7 bases, with 11 bases left between them. Per germline, CDR1 SGHNT and CDR2 YYREEE (reference sequence).